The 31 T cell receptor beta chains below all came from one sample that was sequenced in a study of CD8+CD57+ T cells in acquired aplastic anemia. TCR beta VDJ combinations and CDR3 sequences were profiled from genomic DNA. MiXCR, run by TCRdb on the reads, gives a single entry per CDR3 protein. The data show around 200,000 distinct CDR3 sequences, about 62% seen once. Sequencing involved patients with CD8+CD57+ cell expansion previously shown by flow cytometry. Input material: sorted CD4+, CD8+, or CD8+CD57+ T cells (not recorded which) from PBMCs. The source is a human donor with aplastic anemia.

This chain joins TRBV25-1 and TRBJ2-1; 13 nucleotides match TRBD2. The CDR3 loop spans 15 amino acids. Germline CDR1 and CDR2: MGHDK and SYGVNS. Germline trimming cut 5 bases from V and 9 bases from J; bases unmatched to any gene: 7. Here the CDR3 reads CASSPRTSGSSEQFF. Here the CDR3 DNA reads TGTGCCAGCAGTCCACGGACTAGCGGGAGTTCTGAGCAGTTCTTC.

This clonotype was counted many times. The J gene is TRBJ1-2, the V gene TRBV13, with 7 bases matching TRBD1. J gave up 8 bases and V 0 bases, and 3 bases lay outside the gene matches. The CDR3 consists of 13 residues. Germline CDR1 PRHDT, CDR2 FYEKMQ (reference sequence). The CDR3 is CASSLGGTEGYTF. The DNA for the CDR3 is TGTGCCAGCAGCTTAGGGGGGACAGAGGGCTACACCTTC.

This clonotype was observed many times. In DNA form, the CDR3 reads TGTGCCAGCAGCCAAGAAACAGCTCAGACCTACGAGCAGTACTTC. Translating it yields CASSQETAQTYEQYF. V is TRBV3-1 and J is TRBJ2-7, with unresolved D. The V gene lost 0 bases and the J gene lost 2 bases, with 11 bases spanning the gap. Germline lookup yields CDR1 LGHDT and CDR2 YNNKEL (reference sequence). This CDR3 has 15 residues.

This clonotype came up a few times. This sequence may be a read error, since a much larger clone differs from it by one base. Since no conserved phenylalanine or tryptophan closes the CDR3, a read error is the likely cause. CDR3 amino acids: CASGPARPGAHEQYL. The CDR3, as DNA: TGTGCCAGCGGACCCGCGAGGCCAGGGGCCCACGAGCAGTACCTC. This sequence joins TRBV6-6 and TRBJ2-7, with D possibly being TRBD1 (6 bases). Looked up from germline, CDR1 is MNHNY and CDR2 is SVGAGI (reference sequence). The CDR3 totals 15 residues. V was pared by 8 bases and J by 5 bases, with 22 bases between.

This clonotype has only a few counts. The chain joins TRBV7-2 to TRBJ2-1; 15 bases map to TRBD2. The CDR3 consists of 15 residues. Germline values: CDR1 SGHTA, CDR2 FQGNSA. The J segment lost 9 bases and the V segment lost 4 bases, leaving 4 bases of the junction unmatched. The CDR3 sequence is CASSSGLAGGGEQFF. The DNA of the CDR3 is TGTGCCAGCAGCTCGGGACTAGCGGGAGGAGGTGAGCAGTTCTTC. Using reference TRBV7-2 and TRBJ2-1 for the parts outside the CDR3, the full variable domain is GAGVSQSPSNKVTEKGKDVELRCDPISGHTALYWYRQSLGQGLEFLIYFQGNSAPDKSGLPSDRFSAERTGGSVSTLTIQRTQQEDSAVYLCASSSGLAGGGEQFFGPGTRLTVL.

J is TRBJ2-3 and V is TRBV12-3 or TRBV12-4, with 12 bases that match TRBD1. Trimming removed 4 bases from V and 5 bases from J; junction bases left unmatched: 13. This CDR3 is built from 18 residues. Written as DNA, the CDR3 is TGTGCCAGCAGTTCGCACGGTGGGACAGGGGGCTTTGGAGATACGCAGTATTTT. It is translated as CASSSHGGTGGFGDTQYF.

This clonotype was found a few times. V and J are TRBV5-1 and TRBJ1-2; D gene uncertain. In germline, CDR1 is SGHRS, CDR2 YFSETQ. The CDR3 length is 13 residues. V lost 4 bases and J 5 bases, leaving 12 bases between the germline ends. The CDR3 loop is CASSKGKGYGYTF. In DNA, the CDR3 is TGCGCCAGCAGCAAGGGTAAGGGATATGGCTACACCTTC.

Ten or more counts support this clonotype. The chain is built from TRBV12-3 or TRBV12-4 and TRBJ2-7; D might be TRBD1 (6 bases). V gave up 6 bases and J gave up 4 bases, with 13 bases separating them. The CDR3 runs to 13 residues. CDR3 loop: CASRAGERYEQYF. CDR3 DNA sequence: TGTGCCAGCAGAGCAGGGGAGAGGTACGAGCAGTACTTC.

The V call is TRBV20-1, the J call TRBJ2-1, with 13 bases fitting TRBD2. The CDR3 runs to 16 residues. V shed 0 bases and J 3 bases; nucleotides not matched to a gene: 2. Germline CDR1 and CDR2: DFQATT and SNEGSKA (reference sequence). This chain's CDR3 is CSARDGTSGDYNEQFF. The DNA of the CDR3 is TGCAGTGCTAGAGACGGGACTAGCGGGGACTACAATGAGCAGTTCTTC.

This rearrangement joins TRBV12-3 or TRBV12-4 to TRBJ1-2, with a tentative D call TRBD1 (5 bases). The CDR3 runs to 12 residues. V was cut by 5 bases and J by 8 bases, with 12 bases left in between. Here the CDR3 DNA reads TGTGCCAGCAGTGAGGGGATAGGCGGCTACACCTTC. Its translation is CASSEGIGGYTF.

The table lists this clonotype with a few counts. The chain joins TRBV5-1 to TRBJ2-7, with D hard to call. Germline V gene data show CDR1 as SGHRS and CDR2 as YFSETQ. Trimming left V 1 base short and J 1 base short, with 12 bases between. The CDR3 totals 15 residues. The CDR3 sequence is CASSLSWGWSYEQYF. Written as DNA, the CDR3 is TGCGCCAGCAGCTTGAGCTGGGGTTGGTCCTACGAGCAGTACTTC.

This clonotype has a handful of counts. In DNA, the CDR3 is TGTGCTACCTCTAAGGCGCAGGACTACGAGCAGTACTTC. Its protein is CATSKAQDYEQYF. This chain connects TRBV2 to TRBJ2-7; D gene ambiguous. The CDR3 is 13 amino acids. Germline V gene sequence: CDR1 SNHLY, CDR2 FYNNEI.

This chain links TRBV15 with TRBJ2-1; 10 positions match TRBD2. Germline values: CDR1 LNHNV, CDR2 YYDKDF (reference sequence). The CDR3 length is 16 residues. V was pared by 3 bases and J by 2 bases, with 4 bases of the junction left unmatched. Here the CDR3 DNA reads TGTGCCACCAGCAGCAGCGGGGGGGTCACCTACAATGAGCAGTTCTTC. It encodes CATSSSGGVTYNEQFF.

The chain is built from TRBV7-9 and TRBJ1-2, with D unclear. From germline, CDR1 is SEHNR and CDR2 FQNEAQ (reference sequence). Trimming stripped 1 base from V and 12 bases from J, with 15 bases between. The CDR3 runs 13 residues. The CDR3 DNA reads TGTGCCAGCAGCTTAGGTGGTAGGTCAGGCCACACCTTC. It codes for CASSLGGRSGHTF. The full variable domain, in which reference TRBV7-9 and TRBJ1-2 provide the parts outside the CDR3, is DTGVSQNPRHKITKRGQNVTFRCDPISEHNRLYWYRQTLGQGPEFLTYFQNEAQLEKSRLLSDRFSAERPKGSFSTLEIQRTEQGDSAMYLCASSLGGRSGHTFGSGTRLTVV.

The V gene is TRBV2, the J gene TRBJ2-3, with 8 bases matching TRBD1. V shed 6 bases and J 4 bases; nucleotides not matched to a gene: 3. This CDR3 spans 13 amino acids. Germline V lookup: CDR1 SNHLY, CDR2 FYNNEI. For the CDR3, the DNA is TGTGCCAGCAGAGGGACAGGCCCAGATACGCAGTATTTT. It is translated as CASRGTGPDTQYF.

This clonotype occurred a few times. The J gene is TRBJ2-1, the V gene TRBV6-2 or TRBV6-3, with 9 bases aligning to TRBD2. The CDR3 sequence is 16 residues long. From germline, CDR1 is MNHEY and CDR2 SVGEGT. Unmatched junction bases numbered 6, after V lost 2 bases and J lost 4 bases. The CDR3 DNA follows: TGTGCCAGCAGTTACCTGGGCGGGGGGGCTTACAATGAGCAGTTCTTC. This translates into CASSYLGGGAYNEQFF.

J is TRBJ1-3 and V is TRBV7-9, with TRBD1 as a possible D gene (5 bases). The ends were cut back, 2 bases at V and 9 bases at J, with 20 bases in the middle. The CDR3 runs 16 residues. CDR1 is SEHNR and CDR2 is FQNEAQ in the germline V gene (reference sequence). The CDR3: CASSLLRGSSGGTIYF. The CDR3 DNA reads TGTGCCAGCAGCTTATTGAGGGGATCCTCTGGAGGCACCATATATTTT. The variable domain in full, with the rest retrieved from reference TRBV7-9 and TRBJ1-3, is DTGVSQNPRHKITKRGQNVTFRCDPISEHNRLYWYRQTLGQGPEFLTYFQNEAQLEKSRLLSDRFSAERPKGSFSTLEIQRTEQGDSAMYLCASSLLRGSSGGTIYFGEGSWLTVV.

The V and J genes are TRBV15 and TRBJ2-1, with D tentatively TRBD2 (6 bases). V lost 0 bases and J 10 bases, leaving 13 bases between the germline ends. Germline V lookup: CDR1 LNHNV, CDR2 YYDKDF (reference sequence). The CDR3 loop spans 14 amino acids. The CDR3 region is CATSRDLGDSEQFF. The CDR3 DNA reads TGTGCCACCAGCAGAGATTTAGGGGACTCGGAGCAGTTCTTC.

CDR3 bases: TGTGCCAGCAGCCCCGAACAGGGTCCGTGGGAGACCCAGTACTTC. Translation: CASSPEQGPWETQYF. J is TRBJ2-5 and V is TRBV7-9; a possible D gene is TRBD1 (6 bases). Trimming pared 5 bases from V and 5 bases from J, leaving 18 bases between. The CDR3 is 15 amino acids. Germline V CDR1 and CDR2: SEHNR, FQNEAQ (reference sequence). The variable domain in full, with the rest retrieved from reference TRBV7-9 and TRBJ2-5, is DTGVSQNPRHKITKRGQNVTFRCDPISEHNRLYWYRQTLGQGPEFLTYFQNEAQLEKSRLLSDRFSAERPKGSFSTLEIQRTEQGDSAMYLCASSPEQGPWETQYFGPGTRLLVL.

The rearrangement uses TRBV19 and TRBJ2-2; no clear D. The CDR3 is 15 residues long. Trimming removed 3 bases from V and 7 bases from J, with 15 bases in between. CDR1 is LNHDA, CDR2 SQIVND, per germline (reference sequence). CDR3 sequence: CASSMKNFAGGELFF. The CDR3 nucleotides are TGTGCCAGTAGTATGAAGAACTTCGCAGGCGGGGAGCTGTTTTTT.

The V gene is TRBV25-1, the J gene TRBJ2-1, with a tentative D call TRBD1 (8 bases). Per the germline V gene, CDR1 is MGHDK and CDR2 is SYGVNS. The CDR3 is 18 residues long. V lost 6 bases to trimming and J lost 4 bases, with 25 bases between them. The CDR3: CASRMGQARRGGYNEQFF. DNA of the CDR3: TGTGCCAGCAGAATGGGACAGGCAAGGAGGGGGGGTTACAATGAGCAGTTCTTC.

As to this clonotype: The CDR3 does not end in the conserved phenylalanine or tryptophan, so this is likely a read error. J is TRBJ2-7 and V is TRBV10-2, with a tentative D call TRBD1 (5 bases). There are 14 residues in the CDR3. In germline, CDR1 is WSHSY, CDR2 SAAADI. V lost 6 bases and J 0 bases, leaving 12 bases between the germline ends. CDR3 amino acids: CASSQQESSYEQYS. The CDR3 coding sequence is TGCGCCAGCAGCCAACAGGAGAGCTCCTACGAGCAGTACTCC.

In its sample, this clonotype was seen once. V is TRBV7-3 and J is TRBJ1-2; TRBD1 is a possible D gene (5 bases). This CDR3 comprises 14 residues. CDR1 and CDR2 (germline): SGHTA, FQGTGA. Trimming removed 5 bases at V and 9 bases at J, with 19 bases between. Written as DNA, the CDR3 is TGTGCCAGCAGCCCCCGACAGTTCCGGTATAGCTACACCTTC. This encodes CASSPRQFRYSYTF.

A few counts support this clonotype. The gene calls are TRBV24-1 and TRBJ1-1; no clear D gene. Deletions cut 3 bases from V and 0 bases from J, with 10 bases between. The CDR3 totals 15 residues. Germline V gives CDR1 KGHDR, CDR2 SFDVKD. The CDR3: CATSDSRGLNTEAFF. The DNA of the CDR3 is TGTGCCACCAGTGATAGCCGAGGCTTGAACACTGAAGCTTTCTTT.

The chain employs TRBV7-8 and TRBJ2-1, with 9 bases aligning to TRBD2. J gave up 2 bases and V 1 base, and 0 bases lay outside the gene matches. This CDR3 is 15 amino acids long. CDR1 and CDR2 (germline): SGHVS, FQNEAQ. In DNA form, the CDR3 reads TGTGCCAGCAGCTTAGGCGGGGGGGCCTACAATGAGCAGTTCTTC. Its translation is CASSLGGGAYNEQFF.

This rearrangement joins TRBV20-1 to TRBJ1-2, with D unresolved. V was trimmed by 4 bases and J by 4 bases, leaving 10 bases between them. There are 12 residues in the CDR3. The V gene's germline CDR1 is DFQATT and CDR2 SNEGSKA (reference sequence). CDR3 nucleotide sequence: TGCAGTGCTAAGGACTGGCGCTATGGCTACACCTTC. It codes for CSAKDWRYGYTF.

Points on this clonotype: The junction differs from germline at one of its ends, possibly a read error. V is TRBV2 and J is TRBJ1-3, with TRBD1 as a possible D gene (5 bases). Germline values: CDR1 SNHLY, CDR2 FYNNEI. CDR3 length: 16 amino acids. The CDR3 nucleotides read TGTGCCAGCAGAGGAGGTGCGGGACGGACTGGAAGCACCATATATTTT. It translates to CASRGGAGRTGSTIYF. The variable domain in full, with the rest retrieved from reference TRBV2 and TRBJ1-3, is EPEVTQTPSHQVTQMGQEVILRCVPISNHLYFYWYRQILGQKVEFLVSFYNNEISEKSEIFDDQFSVERPDGSNFTLKIRSTKLEDSAMYFCASRGGAGRTGSTIYFGEGSWLTVV.

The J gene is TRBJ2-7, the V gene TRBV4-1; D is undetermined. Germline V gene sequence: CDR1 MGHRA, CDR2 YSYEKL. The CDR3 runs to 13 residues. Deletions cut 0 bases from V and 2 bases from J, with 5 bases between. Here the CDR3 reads CASSQEDPYEQYF. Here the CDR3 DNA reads TGCGCCAGCAGCCAAGAGGATCCCTACGAGCAGTACTTC.

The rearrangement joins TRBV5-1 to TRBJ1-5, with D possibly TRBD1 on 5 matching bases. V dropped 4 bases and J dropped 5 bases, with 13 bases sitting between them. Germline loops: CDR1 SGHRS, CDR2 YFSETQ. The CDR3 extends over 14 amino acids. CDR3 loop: CASSLGDGYQPQHF. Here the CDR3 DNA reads TGCGCCAGCAGCCTGGGGGACGGTTATCAGCCCCAGCATTTT. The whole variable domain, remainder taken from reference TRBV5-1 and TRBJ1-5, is KAGVTQTPRYLIKTRGQQVTLSCSPISGHRSVSWYQQTPGQGLQFLFEYFSETQRNKGNFPGRFSGRQFSNSRSEMNVSTLELGDSALYLCASSLGDGYQPQHFGDGTRLSIL.

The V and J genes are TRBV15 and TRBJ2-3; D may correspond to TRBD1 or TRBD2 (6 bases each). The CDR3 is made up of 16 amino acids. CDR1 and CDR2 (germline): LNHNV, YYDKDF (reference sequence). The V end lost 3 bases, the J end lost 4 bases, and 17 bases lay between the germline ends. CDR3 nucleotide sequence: TGTGCCACCAGCAGCTTAATCGGGGGCGGGGCAGATACGCAGTATTTT. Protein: CATSSLIGGGADTQYF. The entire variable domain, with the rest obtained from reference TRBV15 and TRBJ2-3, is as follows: DAMVIQNPRYQVTQFGKPVTLSCSQTLNHNVMYWYQQKSSQAPKLLFHYYDKDFNNEADTPDNFQSRRPNTSFCFLDIRSPGLGDTAMYLCATSSLIGGGADTQYFGPGTRLTVL.

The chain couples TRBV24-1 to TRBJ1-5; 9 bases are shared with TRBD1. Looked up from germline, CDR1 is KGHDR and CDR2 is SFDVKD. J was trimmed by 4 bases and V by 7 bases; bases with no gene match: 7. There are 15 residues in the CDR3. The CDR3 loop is CATRRGDRDNQPQHF. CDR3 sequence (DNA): TGTGCCACCAGAAGGGGGGACAGGGATAATCAGCCCCAGCATTTT.